The 5 T cell receptor beta chains in this list originate from one sample, sequenced in a study of cytomegalovirus exposure and HLA in healthy donors. Clones were sequenced by immunoSEQ multiplex PCR, and TCRdb holds only the in-frame ones, with some missing. The table shows some 70,000 clones, with around four fifths occurring only once. The sequenced sample was PBMCs. The source is a man aged 30 to 39 in good health and CMV-seronegative.

This rearrangement joins TRBV27 to TRBJ1-2; no reliable D call. Germline V lookup: CDR1 MNHEY, CDR2 SMNVEV (reference sequence). V lost 6 bases to trimming and J lost 3 bases, with 17 bases between them. CDR3 length equals 15 residues. The DNA for the CDR3 is TGTGCCAGCAGGGTTGCGCTTTCAGGTTACTATGGCTACACCTTC. Translating gives CASRVALSGYYGYTF.

This rearrangement joins TRBV6-1 to TRBJ1-1; perhaps TRBD1 as D (5 bases). Trimming removed 5 bases at V and 6 bases at J, with 19 bases between. The CDR3 is 15 amino acids. CDR1 is MNHNS and CDR2 is SASEGT in the germline V gene. DNA for the CDR3: TGTGCCAGCAGTAATGGAGCGACAGAACTCTCTGAAGCTTTCTTT. Translation gives CASSNGATELSEAFF.

The chain has TRBV7-9 and TRBJ1-4, with 11 bases fitting TRBD1. Germline CDR1 is SEHNR and CDR2 is FQNEAQ (reference sequence). The CDR3 is made up of 16 amino acids. Unmatched junction bases numbered 9, after V lost 5 bases and J lost 7 bases. CDR3 sequence: CASSRRMGQGGEKLFF. CDR3 DNA sequence: TGTGCCAGCAGCCGCCGAATGGGACAGGGGGGTGAAAAACTGTTTTTT.

This CDR3 reads CSVKDRGQGEQYF. Here the CDR3 DNA reads TGCAGCGTTAAGGACAGGGGTCAAGGGGAGCAGTACTTC. The rearrangement uses TRBV29-1 and TRBJ2-7, with 9 bases identical to TRBD1. The CDR3 sequence is 13 residues long. The junction had 9 bases not matched to a gene; V was cut back by 5 bases and J by 7 bases. Germline V CDR1 and CDR2: SQVTM, ANQGSEA.

The rearrangement links TRBV2 to TRBJ1-5, with 9 bases identical to TRBD1. J was trimmed by 6 bases and V by 7 bases; bases with no gene match: 7. Germline CDR1 is SNHLY and CDR2 is FYNNEI. The CDR3 consists of 14 residues. The CDR3 protein is CASNPQGARQPQHF. CDR3 bases: TGTGCCAGCAACCCACAGGGGGCTCGTCAGCCCCAGCATTTT. Looking up the rest from reference TRBV2 and TRBJ1-5 gives the full variable domain: EPEVTQTPSHQVTQMGQEVILRCVPISNHLYFYWYRQILGQKVEFLVSFYNNEISEKSEIFDDQFSVERPDGSNFTLKIRSTKLEDSAMYFCASNPQGARQPQHFGDGTRLSIL.